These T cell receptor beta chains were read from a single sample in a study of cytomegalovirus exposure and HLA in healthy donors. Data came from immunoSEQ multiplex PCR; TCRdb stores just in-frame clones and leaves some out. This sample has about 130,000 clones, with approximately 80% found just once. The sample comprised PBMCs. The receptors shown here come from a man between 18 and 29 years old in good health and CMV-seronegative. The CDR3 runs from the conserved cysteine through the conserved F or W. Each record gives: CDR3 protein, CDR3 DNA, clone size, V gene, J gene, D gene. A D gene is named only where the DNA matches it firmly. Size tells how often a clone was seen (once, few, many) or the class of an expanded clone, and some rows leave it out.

CDR3aa: CASSIGSGSYTQYF; CDR3nt: TGTGCCAGTAGTATTGGTAGCGGGAGTTATACGCAGTATTTT; abundance: NA; v_gene: TRBV19; j_gene: TRBJ2-3; d_gene: TRBD2
CDR3aa: CASSLVCGYSNQPQHF; CDR3nt: TGTGCCAGCAGCTTAGTATGCGGGTATAGCAATCAGCCCCAGCATTTT; abundance: NA; v_gene: TRBV11-3; j_gene: TRBJ1-5; d_gene: NA
CDR3aa: CASSLIEQGAEKLFF; CDR3nt: TGCGCCAGCAGCTTGATAGAACAGGGTGCCGAAAAACTGTTTTTT; abundance: NA; v_gene: TRBV5-1; j_gene: TRBJ1-4; d_gene: NA
CDR3aa: CASSKEGYEQYF; CDR3nt: TGTGCCAGCAGCAAAGAGGGATACGAGCAGTACTTC; abundance: NA; v_gene: TRBV11-1; j_gene: TRBJ2-7; d_gene: NA
CDR3aa: CASSSSGGGYEYEQYF; CDR3nt: TGTGCCAGCAGTTCCTCGGGAGGGGGCTATGAGTACGAGCAGTACTTC; abundance: NA; v_gene: TRBV28; j_gene: TRBJ2-7; d_gene: NA
CDR3aa: CASSPRAGTGVTYEQYF; CDR3nt: TGTGCCAGCAGCCCGCGAGCAGGGACAGGGGTGACCTACGAGCAGTACTTC; abundance: NA; v_gene: TRBV7-8; j_gene: TRBJ2-7; d_gene: TRBD1
CDR3aa: CASSDTSGRTQYF; CDR3nt: TGTGCCAGCAGTGACACTAGCGGGAGGACCCAGTACTTC; abundance: NA; v_gene: TRBV6-4; j_gene: TRBJ2-5; d_gene: TRBD2
CDR3aa: CASSLAGDLADTQYF; CDR3nt: TGCGCCAGCAGCTTGGCGGGGGATTTGGCAGATACGCAGTATTTT; abundance: NA; v_gene: TRBV5-1; j_gene: TRBJ2-3; d_gene: NA
CDR3aa: CASSLVRGRTETQYF; CDR3nt: TGTGCCAGCAGCTTAGTTCGCGGGAGGACAGAGACCCAGTACTTC; abundance: few; v_gene: TRBV11-2; j_gene: TRBJ2-5; d_gene: TRBD2
CDR3aa: CALESQRGWQFF; CDR3nt: TGTGCCCTGGAATCCCAGCGGGGATGGCAGTTCTTC; abundance: NA; v_gene: TRBV30; j_gene: TRBJ2-1; d_gene: TRBD2
CDR3aa: CASSYFGTARSYEQYF; CDR3nt: TGTGCCAGCAGTTACTTCGGGACAGCTCGCTCCTACGAGCAGTACTTC; abundance: few; v_gene: TRBV6-6; j_gene: TRBJ2-7; d_gene: TRBD1
CDR3aa: CASSTLAGLNNEQFF; CDR3nt: TGTGCCAGCAGCACCCTAGCGGGACTCAACAATGAGCAGTTCTTC; abundance: NA; v_gene: TRBV2; j_gene: TRBJ2-1; d_gene: TRBD2
CDR3aa: CATYGGQGEPLHF; CDR3nt: TGTGCCACCTATGGGGGACAGGGGGAACCCCTCCACTTT; abundance: NA; v_gene: TRBV6-5; j_gene: TRBJ1-6; d_gene: TRBD1
CDR3aa: CASSLFTGLSYNEQFF; CDR3nt: TGTGCCAGCAGTTTATTTACGGGACTCTCCTACAATGAGCAGTTCTTC; abundance: NA; v_gene: TRBV28; j_gene: TRBJ2-1; d_gene: NA
CDR3aa: CASSWTELNTEAFF; CDR3nt: TGTGCCAGCAGTTGGACAGAACTGAACACTGAAGCTTTCTTT; abundance: few; v_gene: TRBV2; j_gene: TRBJ1-1; d_gene: NA
CDR3aa: CASSADRGTDQPQHF; CDR3nt: TGTGCCAGCAGTGCAGACAGGGGAACTGATCAGCCCCAGCATTTT; abundance: NA; v_gene: TRBV2; j_gene: TRBJ1-5; d_gene: TRBD1
CDR3aa: CASSLAGGSNQPQHF; CDR3nt: TGTGCCAGCAGCCTAGCGGGGGGAAGCAATCAGCCCCAGCATTTT; abundance: NA; v_gene: TRBV2; j_gene: TRBJ1-5; d_gene: NA
CDR3aa: CASSIGSLVGGRTEQYF; CDR3nt: TGTGCCAGTAGTATTGGCTCCCTAGTTGGCGGGAGGACCGAGCAGTACTTC; abundance: NA; v_gene: TRBV19; j_gene: TRBJ2-7; d_gene: TRBD2
CDR3aa: CASSLLKAASYNEQFF; CDR3nt: TGTGCCAGCAGCTTATTAAAAGCGGCCTCCTACAATGAGCAGTTCTTC; abundance: NA; v_gene: TRBV7-9; j_gene: TRBJ2-1; d_gene: NA
CDR3aa: CASSLRTANEKLFF; CDR3nt: TGTGCCAGCAGTTTACGTACGGCTAATGAAAAACTGTTTTTT; abundance: few; v_gene: TRBV28; j_gene: TRBJ1-4; d_gene: NA
CDR3aa: CASSPPTGDYGYTF; CDR3nt: TGTGCCAGCTCACCACCTACCGGGGACTATGGCTACACCTTC; abundance: NA; v_gene: TRBV18; j_gene: TRBJ1-2; d_gene: NA
CDR3aa: CASSPPAGGPGADTQYF; CDR3nt: TGCGCCAGCAGCCCCCCTGCGGGAGGGCCGGGGGCAGATACGCAGTATTTT; abundance: NA; v_gene: TRBV5-1; j_gene: TRBJ2-3; d_gene: TRBD2
CDR3aa: CASSSPLAEFSYEQYF; CDR3nt: TGTGCCAGCAGTTCACCCTTAGCGGAGTTCTCCTACGAGCAGTACTTC; abundance: NA; v_gene: TRBV6-5; j_gene: TRBJ2-7; d_gene: NA
CDR3aa: CASSLLRGTEAFF; CDR3nt: TGTGCCAGCAGTTTATTGCGCGGCACTGAAGCTTTCTTT; abundance: NA; v_gene: TRBV27; j_gene: TRBJ1-1; d_gene: NA
CDR3aa: CASGLGLASTDTQYF; CDR3nt: TGTGCTAGTGGTTTAGGACTAGCCAGCACAGATACGCAGTATTTT; abundance: NA; v_gene: TRBV12-5; j_gene: TRBJ2-3; d_gene: TRBD2
CDR3aa: CASKEVNTGELFF; CDR3nt: TGTGCCAGCAAGGAGGTAAACACCGGGGAGCTGTTTTTT; abundance: NA; v_gene: TRBV2; j_gene: TRBJ2-2; d_gene: NA
CDR3aa: CASSFDRANEKLFF; CDR3nt: TGTGCCAGCAGCTTCGACAGGGCAAATGAAAAACTGTTTTTT; abundance: NA; v_gene: TRBV5-4; j_gene: TRBJ1-4; d_gene: TRBD1
CDR3aa: CASGLRGQGMNEQFF; CDR3nt: TGTGCCAGCGGCCTCCGGGGACAGGGGATGAATGAGCAGTTCTTC; abundance: NA; v_gene: TRBV6-1; j_gene: TRBJ2-1; d_gene: TRBD1
CDR3aa: CASSLELAGYNEQFF; CDR3nt: TGCGCCAGCAGCTTGGAACTAGCGGGTTACAATGAGCAGTTCTTC; abundance: NA; v_gene: TRBV5-1; j_gene: TRBJ2-1; d_gene: TRBD2
CDR3aa: CASSVEGKIAGYMDEQFF; CDR3nt: TGTGCCAGCAGCGTAGAGGGCAAGATCGCGGGATATATGGATGAGCAGTTCTTC; abundance: NA; v_gene: TRBV9; j_gene: TRBJ2-1; d_gene: NA